The 19 T cell receptor beta chains reported below all come from one sample, sequenced in a study of blood T cell repertoires in COVID-19. Repertoires were generated with immunoSEQ multiplex PCR, while TCRdb's copy carries only in-frame clones and drops some. The sample carries 150,000 to 250,000 clones, around 90% recorded once. What was sequenced was PBMCs or T cells enriched from blood (not recorded which). These receptors were obtained from a woman aged 25 to 39 who had recovered from COVID-19.

This chain joins TRBV6-5 and TRBJ1-2; 7 nucleotides line up with TRBD1. J lost 4 bases, V lost 2 bases, and 4 bases had no gene match. The CDR3 has 14 amino acids. Germline V gene sequence: CDR1 MNHEY, CDR2 SVGAGI. CDR3 bases: TGTGCCAGCAGTTACGCGGGACAGAGCTATGGCTACACCTTC. This sequence encodes CASSYAGQSYGYTF.

This clone appeared once. The V and J genes are TRBV5-1 and TRBJ2-7; 7 bases agree with TRBD2. CDR1 SGHRS and CDR2 YFSETQ come from the germline V gene. The CDR3 is 14 amino acids. V lost 2 bases and J lost 3; bases outside the gene matches: 5. The CDR3 is CASSFGGSDYEQYF. The CDR3 nucleotides read TGCGCCAGCAGCTTCGGGGGGAGCGACTACGAGCAGTACTTC.

V is TRBV9 and J is TRBJ1-1; no clear D gene. This CDR3 has 13 residues. V shed 0 bases and J shed 3 bases, with 6 bases lying between them. Germline V gene data show CDR1 as SGDLS and CDR2 as YYNGEE. DNA for the CDR3: TGTGCCAGCAGCGTAGGAACATACACTGAAGCTTTCTTT. Translating it yields CASSVGTYTEAFF.

The V and J genes are TRBV7-3 and TRBJ2-1; TRBD2 matches 11 bases. The J segment lost 2 bases and the V segment lost 6 bases, leaving 3 bases of the junction unmatched. Germline CDR1 reads SGHTA; CDR2 reads FQGTGA. This CDR3 comprises 15 residues. Here the CDR3 reads CASSPTSGTYNEQFF. Here the CDR3 DNA reads TGTGCCAGCAGTCCGACTAGCGGGACCTACAATGAGCAGTTCTTC.

This chain uses TRBV24-1 with TRBJ2-1; 12 positions agree with TRBD2. In germline, CDR1 is KGHDR, CDR2 SFDVKD. The CDR3 has 15 residues. The V and J ends lost 5 bases and 4 bases, in that order; junction bases with no gene match: 2. The CDR3 DNA reads TGTGCCACCAGTGGCGGACTAGCGGGATACAATGAGCAGTTCTTC. This gives the protein CATSGGLAGYNEQFF.

In DNA form, the CDR3 reads TGTGCCAGCAGCTTAGATCCCCCACACGTCTCTGGAAACACCATATATTTT. Protein product: CASSLDPPHVSGNTIYF. The rearrangement links TRBV11-2 to TRBJ1-3; D ambiguous. This CDR3 is built from 17 residues. The ends were cut back, 0 bases at V and 0 bases at J, with 12 bases in the middle. Looked up from germline, CDR1 is SGHAT and CDR2 is FQNNGV.

The table lists this clone with a few counts. The chain recombines TRBV6-6 with TRBJ2-7; TRBD1 matches 8 bases. Germline CDR1 is MNHNY and CDR2 is SVGAGI (reference sequence). Trimming took 5 bases from V and 1 from J; bases not matched to a gene: 19. There are 19 residues in the CDR3. The CDR3 is CASSPFQDRVLPSSYEQYF. CDR3 DNA: TGTGCCAGCAGTCCATTTCAGGACAGGGTCCTTCCTTCATCCTACGAGCAGTACTTC.

V gene TRBV5-5 combines with J gene TRBJ1-2; D is uncertain. Trimming took off 3 bases at V and 7 bases at J, with 13 bases between the two ends. Germline V gene sequence: CDR1 SGHKS, CDR2 YYEKEE (reference sequence). CDR3 length equals 13 residues. CDR3 region: CASSSPVPSGYTF. The CDR3 coding sequence is TGTGCCAGCAGCTCTCCAGTGCCAAGTGGCTACACCTTC.

This clone was found once. The chain carries TRBV4-1 and TRBJ2-1; 7 bases are a match to TRBD2. CDR1 and CDR2 (germline): MGHRA, YSYEKL. CDR3 length: 19 residues. Trimming cost V 7 bases and J 4 bases; bases outside gene matches: 22. CDR3 nucleotides: TGCGCCAGCACCAGAAAAGGAGGCGGGGCCGGGGGGATTTACAATGAGCAGTTCTTC. It specifies CASTRKGGGAGGIYNEQFF.

V usage is TRBV5-4 and J usage is TRBJ1-4; 8 bases are a match to TRBD1. J was trimmed by 5 bases and V by 0 bases; bases with no gene match: 6. The CDR3 has 16 amino acids. Per the germline V gene, CDR1 is SGHNT and CDR2 is YYREEE (reference sequence). For the CDR3, the DNA is TGTGCCAGCAGCTTGGACGGTGCAGGGGGCAATGAAAAACTGTTTTTT. This codes for CASSLDGAGGNEKLFF.

The chain has TRBV6-5 and TRBJ1-3; D gene unclear. CDR1 and CDR2 (germline): MNHEY, SVGAGI. CDR3 length: 15 residues. V was shortened by 5 bases and J by 9 bases, with 20 bases between the two germline ends. The chain's CDR3 is CASSNDNPMSSTIYF. DNA for the CDR3: TGTGCCAGCAGTAACGACAATCCCATGTCTTCCACCATATATTTT.

The genes are TRBV9 and TRBJ1-1; D is possibly TRBD1 (6 bases). Trimming took 3 bases from V and 0 from J, leaving 9 bases between them. The CDR3 covers 14 residues. Germline-derived CDR1 and CDR2 are SGDLS and YYNGEE. The CDR3 nucleotides read TGTGCCAGCAGCGCCACAGGGCTGAACACTGAAGCTTTCTTT. It translates to CASSATGLNTEAFF.

This rearrangement joins TRBV13 to TRBJ1-1, with D maybe TRBD1 (6 bases). The CDR3 is 15 amino acids. CDR1 and CDR2 (germline): PRHDT, FYEKMQ (reference sequence). V lost 4 bases and J 0 bases, leaving 12 bases between the germline ends. The CDR3 DNA follows: TGTGCCAGCAGCTCAATGGGGGGGCTGAACACTGAAGCTTTCTTT. This encodes CASSSMGGLNTEAFF. Looking up the rest from reference TRBV13 and TRBJ1-1 gives the full variable domain: AAGVIQSPRHLIKEKRETATLKCYPIPRHDTVYWYQQGPGQDPQFLISFYEKMQSDKGSIPDRFSAQQFSDYHSELNMSSLELGDSALYFCASSSMGGLNTEAFFGQGTRLTVV.

CDR3 region: CASSNQAGVGETQYF. In DNA, the CDR3 is TGTGCCAGCAGTAATCAAGCGGGAGTGGGGGAGACCCAGTACTTC. The rearrangement links TRBV6-5 to TRBJ2-5, with 8 positions matching TRBD2. Germline V gene data show CDR1 as MNHEY and CDR2 as SVGAGI. The CDR3 extends over 15 amino acids. The ends lost 5 bases at V and 5 bases at J; junction bases unmatched: 10.

The chain uses TRBV11-2 and TRBJ2-2, with a possible D match to TRBD1 (6 bases). With 4 bases removed from V and 0 bases from J, the gap between germline ends came to 6 bases. This CDR3 has 14 residues. The germline V gene has CDR1 SGHAT and CDR2 FQNNGV. The DNA for the CDR3 is TGTGCCAGCAGCTGGACAGCGAACACCGGGGAGCTGTTTTTT. Its protein is CASSWTANTGELFF.

The CDR3 reads CASSLAGSFEQYF. Written as DNA, the CDR3 is TGTGCCAGCAGCTTAGCGGGATCTTTCGAGCAGTACTTC. The chain uses TRBV9 and TRBJ2-7; 8 bases agree with TRBD2. CDR1 and CDR2 (germline): SGDLS, YYNGEE. Trimming at V came to 4 bases and at J to 6 bases, leaving 6 bases not matched to a gene. This CDR3 comprises 13 residues. Supplemented by reference TRBV9 and TRBJ2-7, the full variable domain reads DSGVTQTPKHLITATGQRVTLRCSPRSGDLSVYWYQQSLDQGLQFLIQYYNGEERAKGNILERFSAQQFPDLHSELNLSSLELGDSALYFCASSLAGSFEQYFGPGTRLTVT.

This chain joins TRBV4-1 and TRBJ2-1, with no clear D. This CDR3 has 15 amino acids. V gave up 2 bases and J gave up 0 bases, with 8 bases separating them. The germline gives CDR1 MGHRA, CDR2 YSYEKL. The CDR3 reads CASSQLAVSYNEQFF. The CDR3 DNA reads as TGCGCCAGCAGCCAACTCGCGGTCTCCTACAATGAGCAGTTCTTC.

The chain uses TRBV5-3 and TRBJ2-7; TRBD1 agrees at 8 bases. TRBV5-3 is identified as an open reading frame with a role that is uncertain. The CDR3 sequence is 16 residues long. The ends lost 4 bases at V and 6 bases at J; junction bases unmatched: 15. In DNA, the CDR3 is TGTGCCAGAAGCCTTAACAGGGGGACAGTTTTCTGCGAGCAGTACTTC. Amino acids: CARSLNRGTVFCEQYF.

The V call is TRBV6-1, the J call TRBJ2-3; 11 bases are shared with TRBD2. Trimming cost V 4 bases and J 2 bases; bases outside gene matches: 8. The CDR3 covers 17 residues. Looked up from germline, CDR1 is MNHNS and CDR2 is SASEGT. Here the CDR3 reads CASSAEPSGGITDTQYF. CDR3 in DNA: TGTGCCAGCAGTGCCGAACCTAGCGGGGGGATCACAGATACGCAGTATTTT.